A selection of T cell receptor beta chains follows, all from one sample in a study of CD8+ T cells in alopecia areata. Method: immunoSEQ multiplex PCR; TCRdb's copy keeps in-frame clones and lacks some. There are 60,000 to 90,000 clones in the sample; approximately 66% occur only once, and 23% lies in the top ten. The sequenced sample was CD8+ T cells sorted from blood, obtained at week 24, from a patient treated with tofacitinib. The receptors shown here come from a human donor with alopecia areata. Both conserved end residues are part of each CDR3. D genes are given only for firm matches. Size is omitted from some rows. Given values are once, few, many or a class for expanded clones.

TRBJ2-6	.	once	18	TRBV9	CASSVEYSAFSGANVLTF	TGTGCCAGCAGCGTAGAGTACAGCGCTTTCTCTGGGGCCAACGTCCTGACTTTC
TRBJ2-3	.	once	13	TRBV7-9	CASSSPTSDTQYF	TGTGCCAGCAGCTCCCCGACTAGTGATACGCAGTATTTT
TRBJ2-2	.	.	15	TRBV27	CASKQGTPSTGELFF	TGTGCCAGTAAACAGGGAACCCCTTCCACCGGGGAGCTGTTTTTT
TRBJ1-5	.	.	15	TRBV5-1	CASRPTWTDNQPQHF	TGCGCCAGCAGACCTACCTGGACGGACAATCAGCCCCAGCATTTT
TRBJ2-5	.	.	15	TRBV23-1	CACRAHLQRQETQYF	TGCGCCTGCCGCGCCCACTTGCAGCGCCAAGAGACCCAGTACTTC
TRBJ1-2	.	.	17	TRBV4-1	CASSQVQGTTFTYGYTF	TGCGCCAGCAGCCAGGTTCAAGGGACGACTTTTACCTATGGCTACACCTTC
TRBJ1-6	.	.	14	TRBV7-9	CASSLDSHNSPLHF	TGTGCCAGCAGCTTAGACAGCCATAATTCACCCCTCCACTTT
TRBJ2-7	.	.	13	TRBV7-3	CASSPTTRGEQYF	TGTGCCAGCAGCCCCACAACCCGGGGCGAGCAGTACTTC
TRBJ2-7	.	.	14	TRBV4-3	CASSQVQTSYEQYF	TGCGCCAGCAGCCAAGTCCAGACATCCTACGAGCAGTACTTC
TRBJ1-2	.	.	15	TRBV4-1	CASSASEGFDYGYTF	TGCGCCAGCAGCGCTTCGGAGGGTTTTGACTATGGCTACACCTTC
TRBJ2-1	.	.	12	TRBV19	CASSNGANEQFF	TGTGCCAGTAGTAACGGGGCAAATGAGCAGTTCTTC
TRBJ2-2	TRBD2	.	18	TRBV7-2	CASRGGLAGGPNTGELFF	TGTGCCAGCAGGGGGGGACTAGCGGGAGGACCGAACACCGGGGAGCTGTTTTTT
TRBJ2-7	.	.	11	TRBV29-1	CSVRDPYEQYF	TGCAGCGTCAGGGATCCCTACGAGCAGTACTTC
TRBJ1-2	.	.	13	TRBV27	CASGQTGSYGYTF	TGTGCCAGCGGGCAGACAGGTTCCTATGGCTACACCTTC
TRBJ2-7	.	.	14	TRBV15	CATSRVGGGYEQYF	TGTGCCACCAGCAGAGTCGGGGGAGGCTACGAGCAGTACTTC
TRBJ2-7	.	.	13	TRBV6-1	CASSDRGPYEQYF	TGTGCCAGCAGTGACAGGGGACCCTACGAGCAGTACTTC
TRBJ2-7	TRBD2	.	15	TRBV2	CASSPGLAGAREQYF	TGTGCCAGCAGTCCTGGACTAGCGGGGGCTCGGGAGCAGTACTTC